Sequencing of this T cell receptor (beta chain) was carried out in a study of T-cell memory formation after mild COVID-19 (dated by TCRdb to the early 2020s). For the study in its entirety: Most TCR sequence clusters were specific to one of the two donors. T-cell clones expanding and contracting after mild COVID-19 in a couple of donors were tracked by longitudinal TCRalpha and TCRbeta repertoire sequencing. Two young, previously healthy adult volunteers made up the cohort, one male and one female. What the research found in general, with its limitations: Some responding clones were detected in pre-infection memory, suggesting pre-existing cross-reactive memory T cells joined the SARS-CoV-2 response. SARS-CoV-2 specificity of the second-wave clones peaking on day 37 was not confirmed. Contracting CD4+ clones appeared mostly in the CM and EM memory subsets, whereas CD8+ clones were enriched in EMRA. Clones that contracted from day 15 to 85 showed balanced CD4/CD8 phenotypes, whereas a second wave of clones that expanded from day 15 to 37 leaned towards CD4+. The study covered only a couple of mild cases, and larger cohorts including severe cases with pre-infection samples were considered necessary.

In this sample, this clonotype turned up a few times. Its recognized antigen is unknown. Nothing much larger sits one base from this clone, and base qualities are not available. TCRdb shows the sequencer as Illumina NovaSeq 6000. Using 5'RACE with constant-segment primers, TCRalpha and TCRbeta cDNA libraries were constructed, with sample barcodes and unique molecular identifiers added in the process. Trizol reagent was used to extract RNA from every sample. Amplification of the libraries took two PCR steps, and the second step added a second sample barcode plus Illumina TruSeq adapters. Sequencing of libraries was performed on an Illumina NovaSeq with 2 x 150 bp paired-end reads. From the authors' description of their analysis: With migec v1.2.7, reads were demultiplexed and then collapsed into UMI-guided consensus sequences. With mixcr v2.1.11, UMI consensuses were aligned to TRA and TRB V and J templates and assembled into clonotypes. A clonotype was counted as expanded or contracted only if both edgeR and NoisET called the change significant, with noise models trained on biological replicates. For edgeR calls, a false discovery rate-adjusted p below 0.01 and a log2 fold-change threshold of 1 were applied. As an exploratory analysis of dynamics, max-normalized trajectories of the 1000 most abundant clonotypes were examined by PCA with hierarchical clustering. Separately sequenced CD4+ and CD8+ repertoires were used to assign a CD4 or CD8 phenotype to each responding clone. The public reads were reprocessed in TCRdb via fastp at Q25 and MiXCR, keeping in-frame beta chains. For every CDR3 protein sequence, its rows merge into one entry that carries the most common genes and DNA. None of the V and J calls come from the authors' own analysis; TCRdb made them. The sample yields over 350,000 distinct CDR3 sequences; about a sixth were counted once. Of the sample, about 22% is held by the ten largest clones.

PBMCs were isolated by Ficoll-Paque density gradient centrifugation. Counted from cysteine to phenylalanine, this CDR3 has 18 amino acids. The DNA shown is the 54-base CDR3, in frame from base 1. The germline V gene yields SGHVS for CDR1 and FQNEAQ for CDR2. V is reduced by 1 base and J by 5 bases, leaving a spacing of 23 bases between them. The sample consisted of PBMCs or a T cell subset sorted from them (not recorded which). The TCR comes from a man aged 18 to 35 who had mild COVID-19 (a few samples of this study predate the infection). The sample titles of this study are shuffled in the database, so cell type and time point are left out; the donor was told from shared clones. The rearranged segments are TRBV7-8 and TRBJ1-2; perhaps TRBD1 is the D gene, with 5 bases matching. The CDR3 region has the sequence CASSLGGDRSAPVYGYTF. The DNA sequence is TGTGCCAGCAGCTTAGGGGGGGACCGATCTGCTCCCGTTTATGGCTACACCTTC.